The sequence of this T cell receptor beta chain was determined in a study of blood T cell repertoires in COVID-19. About the research overall: The analysed material was cDNA or gDNA that came from T cells, B-cell-depleted T cells, or PBMCs.

Data came from immunoSEQ multiplex PCR; TCRdb stores just in-frame clones and leaves some out. The top ten hold 25% of the sample, which has under 150,000 clones, 80% seen once. Germline lookup yields CDR1 SNHLY and CDR2 FYNNEI. This CDR3 is 15 amino acids long. V was shortened by 7 bases and J by 3 bases, with 16 bases between the two germline ends. This clone was observed a single time. Material: peripheral blood. This rearrangement joins TRBV2 to TRBJ1-5; D ambiguous. This TCR was sampled from a human donor in a cohort sampled during active COVID-19. The CDR3, as DNA: TGTGCCAGCAACCCCAGCGGGGTTCACAATCAGCCCCAGCATTTT. Translating gives CASNPSGVHNQPQHF.